Presented here are 21 T cell receptor beta chains from one specimen sequenced in a study of shared clonotypes between healthy human individuals. Profiling relied on immunoSEQ multiplex PCR, and the TCRdb table lists in-frame clones only, not all of them. The top ten hold 20% to 30% of the sample, which has about 750,000 clones, more than 85% seen once. As defined, naive CD8 cells were CD45RO-negative and positively selected for CCR7, with terminally differentiated effector memory CD45RA+ cells excluded. Sequencing input: naive CD8+ T cells sorted from blood. These receptor sequences come from a young man in good health.

This chain uses TRBV6-6 with TRBJ1-4, with no clear D. The germline CDR1 and CDR2 sequences are MNHNY and SVGAGI (reference sequence). With 5 bases removed from V and 0 bases from J, the gap between germline ends came to 7 bases. The CDR3 length is 14 residues. The CDR3 loop is CASSKTATNEKLFF. Written as DNA, the CDR3 is TGTGCCAGCAGTAAAACTGCAACTAATGAAAAACTGTTTTTT.

The J gene is TRBJ2-5, the V gene TRBV6-5; 10 nucleotides match TRBD2. The J segment lost 5 bases and the V segment lost 6 bases, leaving 9 bases of the junction unmatched. The CDR3 is 15 residues long. Germline CDR1 is MNHEY and CDR2 is SVGAGI. The CDR3 here is CASSHLAGEGETQYF. CDR3 coding DNA: TGTGCCAGCAGCCACCTAGCGGGAGAAGGGGAGACCCAGTACTTC.

The V call is TRBV28, the J call TRBJ1-2; the D is unclear. Germline-derived CDR1 and CDR2 are MDHEN and SYDVKM. The CDR3 is 15 residues long. Trimming stripped 5 bases from V and 8 bases from J, with 21 bases between. The CDR3 region has the DNA TGTGCCAGCAGTATTTACGCTGTCCCCTTCTACGGCTACACCTTC. Translating it yields CASSIYAVPFYGYTF.

The rearrangement joins TRBV15 to TRBJ1-5; no clear D. Trimming removed 2 bases from V and 0 bases from J, with 8 bases in between. Germline assignment: CDR1 LNHNV and CDR2 YYDKDF (reference sequence). This CDR3 contains 15 residues. As DNA, the CDR3 is TGTGCCACCAGCAGACAGGTGAATAGCAATCAGCCCCAGCATTTT. As protein: CATSRQVNSNQPQHF. The variable domain in full, with the rest retrieved from reference TRBV15 and TRBJ1-5, is DAMVIQNPRYQVTQFGKPVTLSCSQTLNHNVMYWYQQKSSQAPKLLFHYYDKDFNNEADTPDNFQSRRPNTSFCFLDIRSPGLGDTAMYLCATSRQVNSNQPQHFGDGTRLSIL.

This chain joins TRBV27 and TRBJ2-3; 7 bases map to TRBD1. Looked up from germline, CDR1 is MNHEY and CDR2 is SMNVEV (reference sequence). Trimming at V came to 5 bases and at J to 5 bases, leaving 7 bases not matched to a gene. This CDR3 is built from 14 residues. The CDR3: CASSLRQGGDTQYF. Written as DNA, the CDR3 is TGTGCCAGCAGTCTCCGACAGGGTGGAGATACGCAGTATTTT.

This chain links TRBV4-1 with TRBJ2-7; D call uncertain. CDR3 length: 13 amino acids. Per germline, CDR1 MGHRA and CDR2 YSYEKL. Deletions cut 4 bases from V and 3 bases from J, with 10 bases between. The CDR3 sequence is CASSPKVSYEQYF. In DNA form, the CDR3 reads TGCGCCAGCAGCCCTAAAGTGAGCTACGAGCAGTACTTC.

This clone showed up just a few times. CDR3 in amino acids: CASSYTSGRAFYNEQFF. The CDR3 DNA follows: TGTGCCAGCAGCTATACTAGCGGGAGGGCCTTCTACAATGAGCAGTTCTTC. The chain combines TRBV7-9 with TRBJ2-1; TRBD2 aligns across 13 bases. V was pared by 4 bases and J by 3 bases, with 6 bases of the junction left unmatched. The CDR3 is made up of 17 amino acids. Germline-derived CDR1 and CDR2 are SEHNR and FQNEAQ (reference sequence).

The chain carries TRBV18 and TRBJ2-2, with 7 nucleotides matching TRBD1. Germline trimming cut 6 bases from V and 6 bases from J; bases unmatched to any gene: 13. CDR1 is KGHSH, CDR2 LQKENI, per germline. This CDR3 comprises 16 residues. CDR3 sequence: CASSPGTALGAGELFF. The CDR3 DNA reads as TGTGCCAGCTCGCCCGGGACAGCCCTAGGCGCCGGGGAGCTGTTTTTT.

The chain carries TRBV6-1 and TRBJ1-3; D perhaps matches TRBD1 (6 bases). Germline CDR1 and CDR2: MNHNS and SASEGT. The CDR3 runs to 14 residues. V was shortened by 4 bases and J by 3 bases, with 10 bases between the two germline ends. CDR3 in amino acids: CASSGRGVGNTIYF. The CDR3 region has the DNA TGTGCCAGCAGTGGCAGGGGAGTTGGAAACACCATATATTTT.

The V and J genes are TRBV6-1 and TRBJ2-7, with 7 positions matching TRBD2. Trimming took 4 bases from V and 2 from J; bases not matched to a gene: 2. The V gene's germline CDR1 is MNHNS and CDR2 SASEGT. The CDR3 runs to 13 residues. The CDR3 sequence: CASSGGTTYEQYF. For the CDR3, the DNA is TGTGCCAGCAGTGGCGGGACTACCTACGAGCAGTACTTC.

The chain recombines TRBV19 with TRBJ2-7; 11 nucleotides align to TRBD2. This CDR3 is built from 14 residues. V lost 9 bases to trimming and J lost 7 bases; unmatched junction nucleotides: 11. CDR1 and CDR2 from the germline V gene are LNHDA and SQIVND (reference sequence). The CDR3 sequence: CASAPGLAVLEQYF. CDR3 nucleotide sequence: TGTGCCAGCGCGCCGGGACTAGCGGTGTTGGAGCAGTACTTC. The entire variable domain, with the rest obtained from reference TRBV19 and TRBJ2-7, is as follows: DGGITQSPKYLFRKEGQNVTLSCEQNLNHDAMYWYRQDPGQGLRLIYYSQIVNDFQKGDIAEGYSVSREKKESFPLTVTSAQKNPTAFYLCASAPGLAVLEQYFGPGTRLTVT.

The chain combines TRBV14 with TRBJ2-3; 9 bases match TRBD2. The CDR3 has 17 amino acids. V was pared by 0 bases and J by 2 bases, with 6 bases of the junction left unmatched. CDR1 and CDR2 from the germline V gene are SGHDN and FVKESK. The CDR3: CASSQDLAGRYTDTQYF. The CDR3 coding sequence is TGTGCCAGCAGCCAAGATCTAGCGGGGAGGTACACAGATACGCAGTATTTT.

The rearrangement links TRBV5-5 to TRBJ2-1, with D possibly matching TRBD2 (6 bases). The length of the CDR3 is 13 residues. The germline V gene encodes CDR1 SGHKS and CDR2 YYEKEE (reference sequence). V gave up 7 bases and J gave up 7 bases, with 15 bases separating them. CDR3 sequence reads: CASAGTGGNEQFF. CDR3 nucleotide sequence: TGTGCCAGCGCCGGGACTGGGGGGAATGAGCAGTTCTTC.

The V call is TRBV6-5, the J call TRBJ2-7; D could derive from TRBD1 or TRBD2 (5 bases each). CDR3 size: 14 residues. Per the germline V gene, CDR1 is MNHEY and CDR2 is SVGAGI. V was trimmed by 0 bases and J by 2 bases, leaving 8 bases between them. Here the CDR3 DNA reads TGTGCCAGCAGTTACTCGGGGGTCGCCTACGAGCAGTACTTC. It encodes CASSYSGVAYEQYF.

V and J are TRBV20-1 and TRBJ1-5; D gene ambiguous. The CDR3 totals 11 residues. Trimming took 5 bases from V and 11 from J, leaving 13 bases between them. CDR1 and CDR2 from the germline V gene are DFQATT and SNEGSKA (reference sequence). The CDR3 reads CSALIPGTQHF. CDR3 nucleotides: TGCAGTGCTCTAATCCCGGGAACCCAGCATTTT.

The V and J genes are TRBV9 and TRBJ1-2; 7 nucleotides align to TRBD1. This CDR3 has 15 residues. Looked up from germline, CDR1 is SGDLS and CDR2 is YYNGEE. V lost 4 bases, J lost 3 bases, and 9 bases stayed unmatched. The CDR3 DNA reads as TGTGCCAGCAGCACCCCGAGGGGGCAAGACTATGGCTACACCTTC. It specifies CASSTPRGQDYGYTF.

CDR3 nucleotides: TGTGCCAGCAGCTTCAAGCAGAGCTCCTACAATGAGCAGTTCTTC. It specifies CASSFKQSSYNEQFF. The chain combines TRBV7-9 with TRBJ2-1; unclear D gene. Trimming left V 3 bases short and J 0 bases short, with 9 bases between. The CDR3 extends over 15 amino acids. The germline gives CDR1 SEHNR, CDR2 FQNEAQ (reference sequence).

The rearrangement uses TRBV6-6 and TRBJ2-3; D gene uncertain. V dropped 6 bases and J dropped 2 bases, with 15 bases sitting between them. The length of the CDR3 is 15 residues. Germline CDR1 and CDR2: MNHNY and SVGAGI (reference sequence). CDR3 bases: TGTGCCAGCAGCCCAGGTCAGCGCCTCACAGATACGCAGTATTTT. Its protein product is CASSPGQRLTDTQYF.

This chain connects TRBV29-1 to TRBJ2-1; D may match TRBD1 or TRBD2 (5 bases each). The CDR3 covers 12 residues. V was pared by 3 bases and J by 10 bases, with 13 bases between. CDR1 is SQVTM and CDR2 is ANQGSEA in the germline V gene. The CDR3 protein is CSVEYERTEQFF. The CDR3 nucleotides are TGCAGCGTTGAGTATGAGCGGACAGAGCAGTTCTTC.

The chain recombines TRBV13 with TRBJ2-7; D may be TRBD1 or TRBD2 (6 bases each). The V end lost 1 base, the J end lost 3 bases, and 10 bases lay between the germline ends. Germline lookup yields CDR1 PRHDT and CDR2 FYEKMQ (reference sequence). The CDR3 has 14 residues. CDR3 sequence: CASSLEKGGYEQYF. The DNA for the CDR3 is TGTGCCAGCAGCTTAGAAAAGGGGGGCTACGAGCAGTACTTC. Using reference TRBV13 and TRBJ2-7 for the parts outside the CDR3, the full variable domain is AAGVIQSPRHLIKEKRETATLKCYPIPRHDTVYWYQQGPGQDPQFLISFYEKMQSDKGSIPDRFSAQQFSDYHSELNMSSLELGDSALYFCASSLEKGGYEQYFGPGTRLTVT.

Remarks on this clone: The same CDR3 is also encoded by other DNA sequences in this sample. V gene TRBV13 combines with J gene TRBJ2-7, with 10 bases that match TRBD1. Germline V gives CDR1 PRHDT, CDR2 FYEKMQ (reference sequence). The CDR3 consists of 14 residues. V lost 4 bases, J lost 3 bases, and 3 bases stayed unmatched. The CDR3 DNA reads TGTGCCAGCAGCTCCCGGGACAGGGGCTACGAGCAGTACTTC. Encoded protein: CASSSRDRGYEQYF.